What follows are 23 T cell receptor beta chains derived from one specimen sequenced in a study of cytomegalovirus exposure and HLA in healthy donors. Primers for the PCR totalled 60 Vbeta and 13 Jbeta. Method: immunoSEQ multiplex PCR; TCRdb's copy keeps in-frame clones and lacks some. The sample yields 150,000 to 200,000 clones, of which the top ten take up about 1.2%. The sample taken for sequencing was PBMCs. All receptors derive from a woman between 55 and 75 years old in good health and CMV-seronegative.

The rearrangement links TRBV19 to TRBJ1-1, with 8 bases lining up with TRBD1. This CDR3 region has 14 residues. Germline V gives CDR1 LNHDA, CDR2 SQIVND (reference sequence). Trimming removed 7 bases from V and 2 bases from J; junction bases left unmatched: 6. The chain's CDR3 is CASINRGTNTEAFF. For the CDR3, the DNA is TGTGCCAGTATCAACAGGGGGACCAACACTGAAGCTTTCTTT.

The chain recombines TRBV12-2 with TRBJ2-2; TRBD1, the table's D call, was not compared with the DNA. TRBV12-2 is a recognized pseudogene. This CDR3 spans 18 amino acids. The CDR3 DNA sequence: TGTGCAAGTCGGACCCCGTCCGACAGGGAACTTGACACCGGGGAGCTGTTTTTT. This codes for CASRTPSDRELDTGELFF.

V gene TRBV5-1 combines with J gene TRBJ2-7; 9 bases are shared with TRBD1. The CDR3 is 15 residues long. The V gene's germline CDR1 is SGHRS and CDR2 YFSETQ. Unmatched junction bases numbered 5, after V lost 2 bases and J lost 2 bases. The CDR3, as DNA: TGCGCCAGCAGCTTAACCGGGACAGGGCCCTACGAGCAGTACTTC. Translated: CASSLTGTGPYEQYF.

The CDR3 loop is CASSLISGIPQETQYF. The DNA for the CDR3 is TGCGCCAGCAGCTTGATATCGGGAATTCCCCAAGAGACCCAGTACTTC. The chain combines TRBV5-1 with TRBJ2-5; D perhaps matches TRBD2 (5 bases). From germline, CDR1 is SGHRS and CDR2 YFSETQ. V lost 1 base, J lost 1 base, and 14 bases lay in between. The CDR3 has 16 residues.

The genes are TRBV5-1 and TRBJ1-2; 9 bases align to TRBD1. J was trimmed by 13 bases and V by 3 bases; bases with no gene match: 10. Germline V lookup: CDR1 SGHRS, CDR2 YFSETQ. The length of the CDR3 is 13 residues. CDR3 nucleotide sequence: TGCGCCAGCAGCTGGAACACGGGACAGGGAGTCACCTTC. Protein product: CASSWNTGQGVTF.

The rearrangement uses TRBV11-2 and TRBJ2-7; D gene unclear. Trimming took off 1 base at V and 0 bases at J, with 10 bases between the two ends. This CDR3 is 15 amino acids long. Germline V gene data show CDR1 as SGHAT and CDR2 as FQNNGV. The CDR3 DNA reads as TGTGCCAGCAGCTTAGGCCCGACTTTCTCCTACGAGCAGTACTTC. This sequence encodes CASSLGPTFSYEQYF.

This chain connects TRBV4-1 to TRBJ1-5, with D perhaps TRBD1 (5 bases). V lost 0 bases to trimming and J lost 3 bases, with 12 bases between them. CDR3 size: 16 residues. Germline V gives CDR1 MGHRA, CDR2 YSYEKL. In DNA form, the CDR3 reads TGCGCCAGCAGCCAAGAGGGGAGGGGTGACAATCAGCCCCAGCATTTT. Translated: CASSQEGRGDNQPQHF.

V usage is TRBV10-3 and J usage is TRBJ1-4, with 8 nucleotides matching TRBD1. Germline CDR1 reads ENHRY; CDR2 reads SYGVKD. V shed 3 bases and J 8 bases; nucleotides not matched to a gene: 17. This CDR3 contains 18 residues. The CDR3 DNA is TGTGCCATCAGTGAATTTAACAGGGGGACCCTTTTTTTGGAAAAACTGTTTTTT. This gives the protein CAISEFNRGTLFLEKLFF.

The chain has TRBV9 and TRBJ1-1, with 8 bases aligning to TRBD1. Trimming removed 0 bases from V and 6 bases from J; junction bases left unmatched: 10. Germline loops: CDR1 SGDLS, CDR2 YYNGEE. The CDR3 runs to 16 residues. In DNA form, the CDR3 reads TGTGCCAGCAGCGTAGACCTTACAGGGGGAGTTGCTGAAGCTTTCTTT. Translating it yields CASSVDLTGGVAEAFF.

The gene calls are TRBV11-2 and TRBJ1-5; D uncertain. The CDR3 runs 15 residues. The V gene lost 0 bases and the J gene lost 2 bases, with 8 bases spanning the gap. Per germline, CDR1 SGHAT and CDR2 FQNNGV. Here the CDR3 DNA reads TGTGCCAGCAGCTTAGAGCCCGGGGGCAATCAGCCCCAGCATTTT. It translates to CASSLEPGGNQPQHF.

The rearrangement joins TRBV6-5 to TRBJ2-3, with TRBD2 as a possible D gene (6 bases). The CDR3 has 15 amino acids. With 5 bases removed from V and 0 bases from J, the gap between germline ends came to 12 bases. Germline assignment: CDR1 MNHEY and CDR2 SVGAGI. In nucleotides, the CDR3 is TGTGCCAGCAGTCTCCTCGGGGGAAGCACAGATACGCAGTATTTT. Its protein product is CASSLLGGSTDTQYF.

CDR3 residues: CASRGGDTQYF. In DNA form, the CDR3 reads TGTGCCAGCAGGGGAGGGGATACGCAGTATTTT. The rearrangement uses TRBV7-9 and TRBJ2-3, with TRBD2 matching 7 bases. J lost 6 bases, V lost 6 bases, and 0 bases had no gene match. CDR1 SEHNR and CDR2 FQNEAQ come from the germline V gene (reference sequence). The CDR3 consists of 11 residues.

The V call is TRBV6-5, the J call TRBJ1-6, with D tentatively TRBD1 (6 bases). V was pared by 7 bases and J by 8 bases, with 12 bases between. Germline V CDR1 and CDR2: MNHEY, SVGAGI. This CDR3 spans 13 amino acids. CDR3 sequence: CASTMDRYSPLHF. The CDR3 DNA is TGTGCCAGCACCATGGACAGATATTCACCCCTCCACTTT.

The chain links TRBV4-1 to TRBJ2-5, with TRBD2 identical over 15 bases. This CDR3 is built from 19 residues. Germline CDR1 and CDR2: MGHRA and YSYEKL. The V and J ends lost 1 base and 4 bases, in that order; junction bases with no gene match: 10. This chain's CDR3 is CASSQGRPGTSGGRETQYF. Written as DNA, the CDR3 is TGCGCCAGCAGCCAAGGCCGACCCGGGACTAGCGGGGGGAGAGAGACCCAGTACTTC.

The J gene is TRBJ1-2, the V gene TRBV27, with a possible D match to TRBD1 (6 bases). CDR1 MNHEY and CDR2 SMNVEV come from the germline V gene (reference sequence). CDR3 length: 13 residues. V was pared by 3 bases and J by 3 bases, with 8 bases between. CDR3 sequence: CASSFTGYYGYTF. CDR3 nucleotides: TGTGCCAGCAGTTTTACAGGGTACTATGGCTACACCTTC.

This sequence joins TRBV11-2 and TRBJ1-2, with unresolved D. V was clipped by 3 bases and J by 7 bases, with 9 bases between them. The germline CDR1 and CDR2 sequences are SGHAT and FQNNGV. This CDR3 has 12 amino acids. CDR3 amino acids: CASSFSFGGYTF. CDR3 DNA sequence: TGTGCCAGCAGCTTTTCTTTCGGTGGCTACACCTTC. The full variable domain, completed using reference TRBV11-2 and TRBJ1-2, is EAGVAQSPRYKIIEKRQSVAFWCNPISGHATLYWYQQILGQGPKLLIQFQNNGVVDDSQLPKDRFSAERLKGVDSTLKIQPAKLEDSAVYLCASSFSFGGYTFGSGTRLTVV.

Worth noting for this clone: The same CDR3 also results from other DNA sequences found in this sample. The CDR3 here is CASSPRGMNTEAFF. Here the CDR3 DNA reads TGTGCCAGCAGTCCCCGAGGGATGAACACTGAAGCTTTCTTT. This chain connects TRBV11-3 to TRBJ1-1; D gene unclear. Trimming left V 6 bases short and J 0 bases short, with 11 bases between. The CDR3 loop spans 14 amino acids. Per germline, CDR1 SGHNT and CDR2 YENEEA.

The chain employs TRBV10-1 and TRBJ2-7; tentative D call: TRBD2 (5 bases). Per the germline V gene, CDR1 is WNHNN and CDR2 is SYGVQD (reference sequence). V lost 6 bases and J lost 6, with 12 bases in between. The CDR3 consists of 12 residues. For the CDR3, the DNA is TGCGCCAGCAGCCAAGGAGGCGGCGAGCAGTACTTC. Its protein is CASSQGGGEQYF.

This chain connects TRBV7-9 to TRBJ2-1; 10 bases match TRBD2. Trimming took 7 bases from V and 8 from J; bases not matched to a gene: 8. The CDR3 spans 14 residues. Looked up from germline, CDR1 is SEHNR and CDR2 is FQNEAQ (reference sequence). CDR3 DNA sequence: TGTGCCAGCACCTTTAGCGGGAGGCTCGATGAGCAGTTCTTC. It codes for CASTFSGRLDEQFF.

V is TRBV27 and J is TRBJ1-1; 8 nucleotides agree with TRBD1. The V gene end was trimmed by 6 bases and the J gene end by 10 bases; junction bases not matched to a gene: 16. The germline CDR1 and CDR2 sequences are MNHEY and SMNVEV (reference sequence). This CDR3 spans 15 amino acids. CDR3 sequence reads: CASSPNRQGALGAFF. The CDR3 nucleotides are TGTGCCAGCAGCCCTAATCGGCAGGGGGCTTTAGGAGCTTTCTTT.

The J gene is TRBJ2-5, the V gene TRBV14; TRBD1 is a possible D gene (6 bases). Germline lookup yields CDR1 SGHDN and CDR2 FVKESK. This CDR3 has 14 amino acids. The V gene lost 3 bases and the J gene lost 2 bases, with 10 bases spanning the gap. CDR3 sequence: CASSQWTAQETQYF. The CDR3 DNA reads TGTGCCAGCAGCCAGTGGACAGCTCAAGAGACCCAGTACTTC.

The chain carries TRBV7-2 and TRBJ2-2; maybe TRBD1 (6 bases). Trimming shortened V by 1 base and J by 5 bases, and 14 bases separated the two germline ends. The length of the CDR3 is 16 residues. Germline assignment: CDR1 SGHTA and CDR2 FQGNSA. CDR3 in amino acids: CASSLGPRGGTGELFF. DNA of the CDR3: TGTGCCAGCAGCTTAGGGCCTAGAGGGGGTACCGGGGAGCTGTTTTTT.

This chain links TRBV2 with TRBJ1-5; the D is unclear. The CDR3 runs to 15 residues. Germline-derived CDR1 and CDR2 are SNHLY and FYNNEI. The V gene lost 6 bases and the J gene lost 0 bases, with 12 bases spanning the gap. The CDR3 DNA reads TGTGCCAGCAGGCGACTAGGGAATAGCAATCAGCCCCAGCATTTT. It is translated as CASRRLGNSNQPQHF.